These T cell receptor beta chains were read from a single sample in a study of blood T cells in healthy people across ages. One entry per CDR3 protein results from TCRdb running MiXCR on the 5' RACE reads. The sample includes about 650,000 distinct CDR3 sequences, 32% of them seen just once. Source material: blood. The receptors here all came from a woman aged 80 or over in good health. Both conserved end residues are part of each CDR3. Fields, in order: D gene, J gene, V gene, clone size, CDR3 protein, CDR3 DNA. A D gene is named only where the DNA matches it firmly. Expanded clones are given a class, and other clones once, few, many or no size at all.

>NA|TRBJ2-5|TRBV30|NA
CAWSNTLRETQYF
TGTGCCTGGAGCAACACTCTAAGGGAGACCCAGTACTTC
>NA|TRBJ2-5|TRBV2|many
CASRPSGAGAQETQYF
TGTGCCAGCAGACCATCGGGGGCGGGGGCTCAAGAGACCCAGTACTTC
>NA|TRBJ2-4|TRBV20-1|many
CSAPLPSKNIQYF
TGCAGTGCCCCCCTCCCCAGCAAAAACATTCAGTACTTC
>NA|TRBJ2-7|TRBV6-4|NA
CASSDRAGGGNEQYF
TGTGCCAGCAGTGATCGAGCTGGGGGGGGCAATGAGCAGTACTTC
>NA|TRBJ2-5|TRBV29-1|few
CSVGTQGLLPQETQYF
TGCAGCGTTGGCACCCAGGGGCTCCTACCCCAAGAGACCCAGTACTTC
>TRBD1|TRBJ2-1|TRBV3-1|many
CASSQDKFRDRGNEQFF
TGTGCCAGCAGCCAAGATAAGTTTAGGGACAGGGGGAATGAGCAGTTCTTC
>NA|TRBJ2-1|TRBV7-6|NA
CASSLSAGLPNEQFF
TGTGCCAGCAGCTTATCAGCCGGCCTTCCAAATGAGCAGTTCTTC
>TRBD2|TRBJ2-7|TRBV7-8|many
CASRPALAGAYEQYF
TGTGCCAGCAGGCCGGCACTAGCGGGGGCCTACGAGCAGTACTTC
>NA|TRBJ1-6|TRBV3-1|few
CASGRGGANSPLHF
TGTGCCAGCGGGAGGGGGGGGGCGAATTCACCCCTCCACTTT
>NA|TRBJ2-7|TRBV6-1|many
CASSEWSGQGHEQYF
TGTGCCAGCAGTGAATGGTCCGGGCAGGGCCACGAGCAGTACTTC
>NA|TRBJ2-3|TRBV7-9|many
CASSVDQSGWDTQYF
TGTGCCAGCAGCGTAGACCAGTCGGGATGGGATACGCAGTATTTT
>NA|TRBJ2-6|TRBV7-6|many
CASSLKGGSGANVLTF
TGTGCCAGCAGCTTAAAAGGGGGCTCTGGGGCCAACGTCCTGACTTTC
>NA|TRBJ2-2|TRBV2|few
CASRKSGGGELFF
TGTGCCAGCAGAAAATCTGGCGGCGGGGAGCTGTTTTTT
>NA|TRBJ1-2|TRBV25-1|many
CASSERSRGYGYTF
TGTGCCAGCAGTGAAAGATCCCGGGGTTATGGCTACACCTTC
>TRBD2|TRBJ2-7|TRBV20-1|many
CSAMAGRGYEQYF
TGCAGTGCCATGGCAGGGAGGGGCTACGAGCAGTACTTC
>TRBD1|TRBJ1-4|TRBV7-2|NA
CASSTDRGPNEKRFF
TGTGCCAGCAGCACAGACAGGGGGCCTAATGAAAAACGGTTTTTT
>NA|TRBJ2-5|TRBV30|NA
CAWSVSGANGDQYF
TGTGCCTGGAGTGTGTCGGGGGCCAACGGAGACCAGTACTTC
>NA|TRBJ1-2|TRBV5-1|NA
CASSLAVPSLSEYGYTF
TGCGCCAGCAGCTTGGCGGTTCCGTCCCTTTCAGAGTATGGCTACACCTTC
>TRBD1|TRBJ2-5|TRBV20-1|many
CSAGPGTEETQYF
TGCAGTGCCGGCCCCGGGACAGAAGAGACCCAGTACTTC
>NA|TRBJ1-1|TRBV5-1|many
CASSLVGQMNTEAFF
TGCGCCAGCAGCTTGGTCGGACAGATGAACACTGAAGCTTTCTTT
>NA|TRBJ1-1|TRBV7-6|NA
CASSLGIGPNTEAFF
TGTGCCAGCAGCTTAGGGATAGGACCGAACACTGAAGCTTTCTTT
>NA|TRBJ1-5|TRBV12-3/TRBV12-4|NA
CASSLRPQPQHF
TGTGCCAGCAGTTTGCGGCCCCAGCCCCAGCATTTT
>TRBD2|TRBJ2-3|TRBV20-1|NA
CSARYGLTSGRGKDTQYF
TGCAGTGCTAGATATGGTCTGACTAGCGGACGGGGTAAAGATACGCAGTATTTT
>NA|TRBJ2-1|TRBV11-1|NA
CASSLWSYNEQFF
TGTGCCAGCAGCTTATGGTCCTACAATGAGCAGTTCTTC
>NA|TRBJ2-6|TRBV29-1|many
CSVGESGANVLTF
TGCAGCGTTGGAGAGTCTGGGGCCAACGTCCTGACTTTC
>NA|TRBJ2-2|TRBV27|many
CASSLEGPGANGYTGELFF
TGTGCCAGCAGTTTAGAGGGCCCGGGGGCGAATGGATACACCGGGGAGCTGTTTTTT
>NA|TRBJ2-3|TRBV20-1|many
CSARSARGKDTQYF
TGCAGTGCTAGAAGCGCCCGCGGCAAGGATACGCAGTATTTT
>NA|TRBJ1-1|TRBV3-1|NA
CASTPSVGWGTEAFF
TGTGCCAGCACCCCCTCGGTCGGGTGGGGCACTGAAGCTTTCTTT
>NA|TRBJ2-1|TRBV11-2|many
CASSLAGRYNEQFF
TGTGCCAGCAGCTTAGCGGGCCGATACAATGAGCAGTTCTTC
>TRBD1|TRBJ1-1|TRBV13|few
CASSLGRGQGATEAFF
TGTGCCAGCAGCTTAGGCCGGGGACAGGGAGCAACTGAAGCTTTCTTT
>NA|TRBJ2-2|TRBV19|NA
CASRVVGGGELFF
TGTGCCAGCCGGGTAGTTGGAGGCGGGGAGCTGTTTTTT
>NA|TRBJ1-2|TRBV6-1|many
CASNSDRRLYGYTF
TGTGCCAGCAATAGTGACAGGCGACTCTATGGCTACACCTTC
>NA|TRBJ1-4|TRBV3-1|NA
CASSQDQTFNEKLFF
TGTGCCAGCAGCCAAGATCAAACCTTTAATGAAAAACTGTTTTTT
>TRBD2|TRBJ2-1|TRBV9|many
CASSETPSGSSYNEQFF
TGTGCCAGCAGCGAAACGCCTAGCGGAAGCTCCTACAATGAGCAGTTCTTC
>NA|TRBJ2-3|TRBV12-3/TRBV12-4|NA
CASSFEGDFTDTQYF
TGTGCCAGCAGTTTCGAGGGGGATTTCACAGATACGCAGTATTTT
>TRBD1|TRBJ2-3|TRBV7-2|many
CASSLLGQRTDTQYF
TGTGCCAGCAGCTTATTGGGACAGCGCACAGATACGCAGTATTTT
>NA|TRBJ1-1|TRBV5-1|NA
CASSRGRVSSNTEAFF
TGCGCCAGCAGCCGGGGTCGAGTGAGTTCGAACACTGAAGCTTTCTTT
>TRBD2|TRBJ2-7|TRBV20-1|NA
CSASFGGASYEQYF
TGCAGTGCTAGTTTCGGGGGGGCCTCCTACGAGCAGTACTTC
>NA|TRBJ2-7|TRBV30|once
CAWSVRSSYNTYEQYF
TGTGCCTGGAGTGTACGTAGTTCTTATAACACCTACGAGCAGTACTTC
>TRBD1|TRBJ1-2|TRBV14|NA
CASSQVDRGSGGYTF
TGTGCCAGCAGCCAAGTAGACAGGGGGAGTGGAGGCTACACCTTC
>NA|TRBJ2-7|TRBV20-1|many
CSARDGRSTYEQYF
TGCAGTGCTAGAGATGGCCGCTCCACCTACGAGCAGTACTTC
>NA|TRBJ2-1|TRBV5-5|NA
CASSLVWASYNEQFF
TGTGCCAGCAGCTTGGTATGGGCTTCCTACAATGAGCAGTTCTTC
>TRBD2|TRBJ2-1|TRBV5-1|NA
CASSVRTSRDNEQFF
TGCGCCAGCAGCGTGCGGACTAGCCGGGACAATGAGCAGTTCTTC
>NA|TRBJ1-6|TRBV20-1|many
CSAPPDGLNSPLHF
TGCAGTGCTCCTCCCGACGGGCTAAATTCACCCCTCCACTTT
>NA|TRBJ1-5|TRBV20-1|few
CSARIGGNQPQHF
TGCAGTGCTAGAATTGGCGGCAATCAGCCCCAGCATTTT
>TRBD2|TRBJ2-3|TRBV19|few
CASSTTSGGTDTQYF
TGTGCCAGTAGTACAACTAGCGGGGGAACAGATACGCAGTATTTT
>NA|TRBJ1-1|TRBV7-2|many
CASSRYDGKAEAFF
TGTGCCAGCAGCCGTTATGACGGGAAGGCTGAAGCTTTCTTT
>NA|TRBJ2-1|TRBV2|many
CARARDNKLGEQFF
TGTGCCAGAGCTCGGGACAACAAACTGGGTGAGCAGTTCTTC
>NA|TRBJ2-1|TRBV20-1|few
CSAGGLVTEQFF
TGCAGTGCTGGGGGACTGGTAACTGAGCAGTTCTTC
>TRBD1|TRBJ1-2|TRBV5-1|NA
CASSLDGTEAYGYTF
TGCGCCAGCAGCTTGGATGGGACAGAGGCTTATGGCTACACCTTC
>TRBD1|TRBJ2-2|TRBV10-3|NA
CAIGGGQGAIGELFF
TGTGCCATCGGCGGGGGACAGGGGGCAATCGGGGAGCTGTTTTTT
>TRBD2|TRBJ2-4|TRBV3-1|many
CASSQGGGGYIQYF
TGTGCCAGCAGCCAAGGGGGCGGGGGTTACATTCAGTACTTC
>TRBD2|TRBJ2-7|TRBV7-8|many
CASTRERLAGGEQYF
TGTGCCAGCACCCGAGAGAGACTAGCGGGGGGCGAGCAGTACTTC
>TRBD2|TRBJ2-1|TRBV20-1|many
CSARPAGTSSYNEQFF
TGCAGTGCTAGACCCGCCGGGACTAGCAGCTACAATGAGCAGTTCTTC
>TRBD2|TRBJ2-1|TRBV20-1|NA
CSARLPSGKSSYNEQFF
TGCAGTGCTAGACTGCCTAGCGGGAAGAGCTCCTACAATGAGCAGTTCTTC
>TRBD2|TRBJ2-5|TRBV5-1|NA
CASSPATSGLQETQYF
TGCGCCAGCAGCCCAGCTACTAGCGGACTCCAAGAGACCCAGTACTTC
>TRBD2|TRBJ2-5|TRBV7-6|NA
CASSSPLRGGRETQYF
TGTGCCAGCAGCTCCCCCCTGCGGGGGGGTAGAGAGACCCAGTACTTC
>NA|TRBJ2-3|TRBV4-1|many
CASTPGGGGADTQYF
TGCGCCAGCACCCCAGGGGGCGGGGGAGCAGATACGCAGTATTTT
>NA|TRBJ1-2|TRBV20-1|many
CSARPGQNLYGYTF
TGCAGTGCTAGACCCGGACAGAACCTTTATGGCTACACCTTC